This TCR beta chain was identified in a study of cytomegalovirus exposure and HLA in healthy donors. About the research overall: Among the 370 or so donors who were genotyped, around 77% fell in the genetic ancestry cluster that is associated with self-reported Caucasian donors. Study-wide points: Analysis was performed later, and it showed HLA-associated TCR beta chains to be more clonally expanded than equally common others. In vitro assays verified that three CMV-associated chains recognized CMV antigens specifically.

Per germline, CDR1 SGHRS and CDR2 YFSETQ. CDR3 size: 15 residues. J lost 2 bases, V lost 4 bases, and 5 bases had no gene match. With regard to this clone: Its target is not known.

A multiplex PCR was run with 60 Vbeta primers and 13 Jbeta primers. Using immunoSEQ multiplex PCR, the repertoire was profiled, and TCRdb retains in-frame clones only, with some absent. The table lists around 130,000 clones, about 80% of them singletons, with 2% to 3% in the top ten. This sequence originates from a young man in good health and CMV-seronegative. Sequencing was done on a sample of PBMCs. This rearrangement joins TRBV5-1 to TRBJ2-7; 11 bases are shared with TRBD1. The CDR3 protein is CASSNPGQGAYEQYF. The DNA for the CDR3 is TGCGCCAGCAGCAACCCGGGACAGGGGGCCTACGAGCAGTACTTC.